This entry lists 30 T cell receptor beta chains sequenced from one sample in a study of Ad26.COV2.S vaccination and SARS-CoV-2 variants. TCRdb's table, derived via immunoSEQ multiplex PCR, lists solely in-frame clones and lacks some. The sample carries 400,000 to 500,000 clones, around nine tenths recorded once. Treatment reported: roughly 20 received Ad26.COV2.S at low or high dose, single or two shots; 5 received placebo; per-sample allocation not given. Samples analyzed were those drawn on day 63 after the first vaccine or placebo injection. The sample was peripheral blood, taken in a trial of Ad26.COV2.S vaccine versus placebo. These receptors were obtained from a person between 18 and 59 years old who received the Ad26.COV2.S COVID-19 vaccine or a placebo.

This chain joins TRBV11-2 and TRBJ1-6; 7 bases are shared with TRBD1. Germline V lookup: CDR1 SGHAT, CDR2 FQNNGV. Germline trimming cut 4 bases from V and 5 bases from J; bases unmatched to any gene: 8. This CDR3 has 16 amino acids. CDR3 bases: TGTGCCAGCAGCTGGTTCCGGACAGGCCATAATTCACCCCTCCACTTT. As protein: CASSWFRTGHNSPLHF.

Turning to this clone: Other DNA sequences in the same sample also yield this CDR3. This chain connects TRBV5-1 to TRBJ2-1; the D gene is possibly TRBD1 (7 bases). Trimming removed 0 bases from V and 5 bases from J, with 12 bases in between. The CDR3 length is 15 residues. Germline CDR1 reads SGHRS; CDR2 reads YFSETQ. CDR3 DNA: TGCGCCAGCAGCTTGGGGCAGGGGGGACACAATGAGCAGTTCTTC. Translation: CASSLGQGGHNEQFF.

This clone showed up just a few times. The chain employs TRBV7-6 and TRBJ2-7; 10 bases align to TRBD1. Germline CDR1 is SGHVS and CDR2 is FNYEAQ. There are 14 residues in the CDR3. The trim removed 5 bases at V and 5 bases at J, leaving 6 bases unmatched. The CDR3: CASSTGTGADEQYF. The CDR3 DNA follows: TGTGCCAGCAGCACCGGGACAGGGGCGGACGAGCAGTACTTC.

V gene TRBV10-3 combines with J gene TRBJ2-5; D may be TRBD2 (6 bases). Germline lookup yields CDR1 ENHRY and CDR2 SYGVKD. This CDR3 contains 15 residues. V was shortened by 2 bases and J by 4 bases, with 14 bases between the two germline ends. As DNA, the CDR3 is TGTGCCATCAGTGAGAATAAGGCGGGGAGAGAGACCCAGTACTTC. As protein: CAISENKAGRETQYF.

This clone appeared once. CDR3 DNA sequence: TGTGCCAGCAGCCCTAGGACCACAAGTAATTCACCCCTCCACTTT. Its protein is CASSPRTTSNSPLHF. The chain couples TRBV28 to TRBJ1-6; D uncertain. CDR1 and CDR2 (germline): MDHEN, SYDVKM. The CDR3 is made up of 15 amino acids. V lost 6 bases to trimming and J lost 6 bases, with 15 bases between them.

The CDR3 sequence: CASSLAPGENEQFF. As DNA, the CDR3 is TGTGCCAGCAGCTTAGCCCCAGGGGAAAATGAGCAGTTCTTC. The J gene is TRBJ2-1, the V gene TRBV7-2; weak D call: TRBD1 (6 bases). V was trimmed by 0 bases and J by 7 bases, leaving 10 bases between them. The CDR3 contains 14 residues. Germline V CDR1 and CDR2: SGHTA, FQGNSA.

The chain uses TRBV28 and TRBJ1-4; 10 bases agree with TRBD1. This CDR3 spans 19 amino acids. Germline lookup yields CDR1 MDHEN and CDR2 SYDVKM. V dropped 5 bases and J dropped 7; count of bases not matched to a gene: 19. The CDR3: CASSPRTGGGNPMGEKLFF. The CDR3 nucleotides are TGTGCCAGCAGTCCACGGACAGGGGGGGGGAATCCTATGGGTGAAAAACTGTTTTTT.

This clone has only a few counts. The rearrangement uses TRBV7-2 and TRBJ1-2; 8 positions agree with TRBD1. CDR3 length: 13 amino acids. The trim removed 5 bases at V and 8 bases at J, leaving 7 bases unmatched. Germline CDR1 and CDR2: SGHTA and FQGNSA. The CDR3 is CASSQDRGWGYTF. In DNA form, the CDR3 reads TGTGCCAGCAGCCAAGACAGGGGTTGGGGCTACACCTTC.

The chain has TRBV7-9 and TRBJ1-2, with 7 bases matching TRBD1. V trimming: 5 bases; J trimming: 4 bases; junction bases outside the gene matches: 4. The CDR3 is made up of 13 amino acids. In germline, CDR1 is SEHNR, CDR2 FQNEAQ (reference sequence). CDR3 DNA: TGTGCCAGCAGCCGACAGGGAAGCTATGGCTACACCTTC. It specifies CASSRQGSYGYTF.

The chain couples TRBV10-3 to TRBJ2-7, with a weak D call TRBD1 (6 bases). Germline V lookup: CDR1 ENHRY, CDR2 SYGVKD. The CDR3 is made up of 13 amino acids. V lost 5 bases to trimming and J lost 3 bases, with 11 bases between them. CDR3 nucleotides: TGTGCCATCAGTAACAGGGTGATCTACGAGCAGTACTTC. This encodes CAISNRVIYEQYF.

The genes are TRBV3-1 (or the pseudogene TRBV3-2) and TRBJ2-1, with TRBD1 matching over 10 bases. Germline values: CDR1 LGHDT, CDR2 YNNKEL (reference sequence). This CDR3 is built from 15 residues. The trim removed 3 bases at V and 8 bases at J, leaving 7 bases unmatched. The CDR3 DNA reads TGTGCCAGCAGCCACATAGGGACAGGGGAGCATGAGCAGTTCTTC. It codes for CASSHIGTGEHEQFF.

V usage is TRBV23-1 and J usage is TRBJ1-5, with TRBD1 as a possible D gene (5 bases). TRBV23-1 is known as an ORF, though its function is uncertain. The CDR3 is made up of 15 amino acids. The V end lost 4 bases, the J end lost 7 bases, and 17 bases lay between the germline ends. CDR3: CASSRARPGFQPQHF. CDR3 DNA sequence: TGCGCCAGCAGTCGAGCCCGCCCAGGGTTCCAGCCCCAGCATTTT.

The chain has TRBV4-3 and TRBJ2-5; D remains ambiguous. V was cut by 0 bases and J by 5 bases, with 19 bases left in between. The V gene's germline CDR1 is LGHNA and CDR2 YSLEER. The CDR3 has 17 amino acids. This CDR3 is CASSQDIGRSRWETQYF. CDR3 sequence (DNA): TGCGCCAGCAGCCAAGATATCGGGCGGTCCAGGTGGGAGACCCAGTACTTC.

The V gene is TRBV28, the J gene TRBJ2-5; unclear D gene. There are 16 residues in the CDR3. Trimming left V 4 bases short and J 5 bases short, with 20 bases between. Germline CDR1 and CDR2: MDHEN and SYDVKM. CDR3 loop: CASSSNTLKIQETQYF. CDR3 in DNA: TGTGCCAGCAGTTCAAATACTCTCAAGATTCAGGAGACCCAGTACTTC. The entire variable domain, with the rest obtained from reference TRBV28 and TRBJ2-5, is as follows: DVKVTQSSRYLVKRTGEKVFLECVQDMDHENMFWYRQDPGLGLRLIYFSYDVKMKEKGDIPEGYSVSREKKERFSLILESASTNQTSMYLCASSSNTLKIQETQYFGPGTRLLVL.

The chain combines TRBV7-9 with TRBJ2-1; D not resolved. Germline CDR1 and CDR2: SEHNR and FQNEAQ (reference sequence). V was pared by 6 bases and J by 6 bases, with 6 bases between. This CDR3 contains 11 residues. In DNA form, the CDR3 reads TGTGCCAGCAGACTACTCAATGAGCAGTTCTTC. This translates into CASRLLNEQFF.

Comment on this clone: Mismatch with germline at one junction end may stem from a read error. This chain connects TRBV3-1 (or the pseudogene TRBV3-2) to TRBJ2-3; D may be TRBD2 (6 bases). The CDR3 covers 12 residues. CDR1 and CDR2 (germline): LGHDT, YNNKEL (reference sequence). CDR3 loop: CASNQAGDTQYF. The CDR3 DNA is TGTGCCAGCAACCAAGCGGGAGATACGCAGTATTTT.

This chain uses TRBV6-5 with TRBJ1-6; a possible D gene is TRBD1 (6 bases). The CDR3 extends over 13 amino acids. Germline V gene lookup returns CDR1 MNHEY and CDR2 SVGAGI. Trimming pared 5 bases from V and 7 bases from J, leaving 9 bases between. CDR3 coding DNA: TGTGCCAGCAGTCCGACAGGCAATTCACCCCTCCACTTT. Amino acid sequence: CASSPTGNSPLHF.

This clone was recorded once. The chain recombines TRBV28 with TRBJ2-6, with no clear D. CDR3 length: 14 amino acids. V lost 5 bases, J lost 0 bases, and 5 bases lay in between. Germline lookup yields CDR1 MDHEN and CDR2 SYDVKM. The CDR3 DNA reads as TGTGCCAGCAGTCCTCTCTCTGGGGCCAACGTCCTGACTTTC. Its translation: CASSPLSGANVLTF.

J is TRBJ2-5 and V is TRBV27, with 7 bases identical to TRBD1. In germline, CDR1 is MNHEY, CDR2 SMNVEV (reference sequence). V dropped 0 bases and J dropped 0; count of bases not matched to a gene: 1. The CDR3 is 15 amino acids. The CDR3 DNA reads as TGTGCCAGCAGTTTATCCGACAGGGACCAAGAGACCCAGTACTTC. The encoded protein is CASSLSDRDQETQYF.

Worth noting for this clone: The sample contains more than one DNA sequence encoding this CDR3. The V and J genes are TRBV5-1 and TRBJ1-2, with D perhaps matching TRBD1 (5 bases). V gave up 0 bases and J gave up 1 base, with 7 bases separating them. CDR3 length: 14 amino acids. Germline V CDR1 and CDR2: SGHRS, YFSETQ. The CDR3 spells CASSLGQGNYGYTF. The CDR3 DNA sequence: TGCGCCAGCAGCTTGGGGCAGGGTAACTATGGCTACACCTTC.

The chain carries TRBV2 and TRBJ2-3; 10 bases agree with TRBD2. Germline V gives CDR1 SNHLY, CDR2 FYNNEI. V was clipped by 11 bases and J by 2 bases; unmatched bases: 4. This CDR3 spans 13 amino acids. DNA for the CDR3: TGTGCCTCACTAGCGGGGCACACAGATACGCAGTATTTT. Amino acids: CASLAGHTDTQYF.

The chain uses TRBV7-9 and TRBJ2-3, with D perhaps matching TRBD2 (6 bases). CDR3 length: 16 amino acids. Trimming pared 1 base from V and 0 bases from J, leaving 11 bases between. Germline lookup yields CDR1 SEHNR and CDR2 FQNEAQ (reference sequence). CDR3: CASSLGFGTSTDTQYF. In DNA, the CDR3 is TGTGCCAGCAGCTTAGGCTTTGGGACTAGCACAGATACGCAGTATTTT. Combining the CDR3 with reference TRBV7-9 and TRBJ2-3 gives the whole variable domain DTGVSQNPRHKITKRGQNVTFRCDPISEHNRLYWYRQTLGQGPEFLTYFQNEAQLEKSRLLSDRFSAERPKGSFSTLEIQRTEQGDSAMYLCASSLGFGTSTDTQYFGPGTRLTVL.

V is TRBV7-6 and J is TRBJ2-3; the D gene is possibly TRBD2 (5 bases). The ends were cut back, 5 bases at V and 2 bases at J, with 14 bases in the middle. Germline CDR1 SGHVS, CDR2 FNYEAQ. The CDR3 runs 15 residues. The CDR3: CASSPGYSDTDTQYF. For the CDR3, the DNA is TGTGCCAGCAGCCCGGGATACAGCGACACAGATACGCAGTATTTT.

This sequence joins TRBV5-1 and TRBJ2-2, with D possibly TRBD2 on 6 matching bases. CDR3 length: 15 residues. Trimming stripped 4 bases from V and 2 bases from J, with 12 bases between. Germline V CDR1 and CDR2: SGHRS, YFSETQ. The CDR3 sequence is CASSPGTPNTGELFF. The CDR3 bases are TGCGCCAGCAGCCCAGGGACTCCAAACACCGGGGAGCTGTTTTTT.

V and J are TRBV27 and TRBJ1-5, with TRBD1 matching over 12 bases. CDR3 length: 17 amino acids. Germline trimming cut 4 bases from V and 6 bases from J; bases unmatched to any gene: 10. CDR1 is MNHEY, CDR2 SMNVEV, per germline (reference sequence). The CDR3 bases are TGTGCCAGCAGTTCGGGATTGGGACAGGGGGCAAGTCAGCCCCAGCATTTT. It translates to CASSSGLGQGASQPQHF.

The V gene is TRBV5-1, the J gene TRBJ2-2; D is ambiguous. The CDR3 is 14 amino acids. The V end was cut by 3 bases, the J end by 7 bases, with 13 bases between. Germline V gene data show CDR1 as SGHRS and CDR2 as YFSETQ. This CDR3 is CASSYLGIGGELFF. CDR3 sequence (DNA): TGCGCCAGCAGCTACTTGGGTATCGGCGGGGAGCTGTTTTTT.

J is TRBJ2-7 and V is TRBV6-5; possibly TRBD2 for D (7 bases). V lost 6 bases and J 2 bases, leaving 17 bases between the germline ends. The CDR3 totals 15 residues. Germline V lookup: CDR1 MNHEY, CDR2 SVGAGI. The CDR3 is CASSSGGLHPYEQYF. The DNA of the CDR3 is TGTGCCAGCAGCTCCGGGGGGCTCCATCCCTACGAGCAGTACTTC.

The chain carries TRBV9 and TRBJ2-2, with 10 bases matching TRBD1. Trimming took 0 bases from V and 3 from J; bases not matched to a gene: 2. Germline CDR1 reads SGDLS; CDR2 reads YYNGEE. The CDR3 contains 16 residues. The CDR3 loop is CASSVDGTGDTGELFF. The CDR3 DNA is TGTGCCAGCAGCGTAGACGGGACAGGGGACACCGGGGAGCTGTTTTTT.

V gene TRBV2 combines with J gene TRBJ1-6; D ambiguous. This CDR3 region has 14 residues. Per germline, CDR1 SNHLY and CDR2 FYNNEI. The V end was cut by 4 bases, the J end by 4 bases, with 8 bases between. CDR3 loop: CASSGANYNSPLHF. For the CDR3, the DNA is TGTGCCAGCAGTGGCGCAAATTATAATTCACCCCTCCACTTT.

V is TRBV19 and J is TRBJ1-4; TRBD1 agrees at 9 bases. Germline CDR1 LNHDA, CDR2 SQIVND (reference sequence). Trimming at V came to 5 bases and at J to 8 bases, leaving 15 bases not matched to a gene. The CDR3 sequence is 17 residues long. The DNA of the CDR3 is TGTGCCAGTAGTCAGGGACAGGGAAAGGCCCGGAGGGAAAAACTGTTTTTT. As protein: CASSQGQGKARREKLFF. Using reference TRBV19 and TRBJ1-4 for the parts outside the CDR3, the full variable domain is DGGITQSPKYLFRKEGQNVTLSCEQNLNHDAMYWYRQDPGQGLRLIYYSQIVNDFQKGDIAEGYSVSREKKESFPLTVTSAQKNPTAFYLCASSQGQGKARREKLFFGSGTQLSVL.